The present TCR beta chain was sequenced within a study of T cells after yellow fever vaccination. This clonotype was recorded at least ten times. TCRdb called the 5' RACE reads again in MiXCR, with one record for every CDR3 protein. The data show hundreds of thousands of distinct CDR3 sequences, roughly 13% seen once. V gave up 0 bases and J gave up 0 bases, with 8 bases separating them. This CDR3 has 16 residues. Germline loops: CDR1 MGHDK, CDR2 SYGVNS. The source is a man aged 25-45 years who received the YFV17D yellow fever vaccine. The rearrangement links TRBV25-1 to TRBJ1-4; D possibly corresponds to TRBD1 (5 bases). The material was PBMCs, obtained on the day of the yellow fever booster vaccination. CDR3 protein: CASSEYPGATNEKLFF. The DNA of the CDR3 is TGTGCCAGCAGTGAATACCCGGGGGCAACTAATGAAAAACTGTTTTTT.